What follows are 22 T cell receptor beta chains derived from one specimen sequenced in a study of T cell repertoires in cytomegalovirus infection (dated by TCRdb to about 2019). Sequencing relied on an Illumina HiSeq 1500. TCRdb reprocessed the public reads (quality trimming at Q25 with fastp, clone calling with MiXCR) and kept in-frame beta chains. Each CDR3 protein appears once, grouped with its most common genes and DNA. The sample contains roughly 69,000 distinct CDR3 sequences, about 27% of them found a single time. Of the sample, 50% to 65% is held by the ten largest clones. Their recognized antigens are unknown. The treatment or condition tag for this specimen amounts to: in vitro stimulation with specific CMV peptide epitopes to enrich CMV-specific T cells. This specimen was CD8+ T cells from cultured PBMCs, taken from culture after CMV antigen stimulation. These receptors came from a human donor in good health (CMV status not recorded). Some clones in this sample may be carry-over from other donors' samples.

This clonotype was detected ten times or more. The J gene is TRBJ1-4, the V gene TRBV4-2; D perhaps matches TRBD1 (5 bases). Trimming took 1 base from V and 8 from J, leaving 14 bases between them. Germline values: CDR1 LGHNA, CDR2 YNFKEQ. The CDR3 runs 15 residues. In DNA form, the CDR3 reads TGTGCCAGCAGCCAAGTTGAGGGGATGTACGAAAAACTGTTTTTT. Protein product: CASSQVEGMYEKLFF.

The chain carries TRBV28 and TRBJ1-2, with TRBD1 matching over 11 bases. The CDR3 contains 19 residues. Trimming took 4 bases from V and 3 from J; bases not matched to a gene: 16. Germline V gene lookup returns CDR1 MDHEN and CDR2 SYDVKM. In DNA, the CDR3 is TGTGCCAGCAGTTCCGGGTTTAATCGCGGGGACAGGGGGGACTATGGCTACACCTTC. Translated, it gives CASSSGFNRGDRGDYGYTF.

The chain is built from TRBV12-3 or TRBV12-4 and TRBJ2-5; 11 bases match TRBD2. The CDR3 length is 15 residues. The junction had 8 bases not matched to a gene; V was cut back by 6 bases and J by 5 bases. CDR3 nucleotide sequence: TGTGCCAGCAGACCCTCTTTAGCGGGGGGGGAGACCCAGTACTTC. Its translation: CASRPSLAGGETQYF.

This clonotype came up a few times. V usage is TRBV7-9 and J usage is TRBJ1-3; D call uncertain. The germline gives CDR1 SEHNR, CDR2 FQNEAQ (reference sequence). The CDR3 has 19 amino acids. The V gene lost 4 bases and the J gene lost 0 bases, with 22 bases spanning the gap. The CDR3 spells CASSSITNGHEPSGNTIYF. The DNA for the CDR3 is TGTGCCAGCAGCTCAATAACAAACGGCCATGAACCCTCTGGAAACACCATATATTTT. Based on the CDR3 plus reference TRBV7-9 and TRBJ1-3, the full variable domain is DTGVSQNPRHKITKRGQNVTFRCDPISEHNRLYWYRQTLGQGPEFLTYFQNEAQLEKSRLLSDRFSAERPKGSFSTLEIQRTEQGDSAMYLCASSSITNGHEPSGNTIYFGEGSWLTVV.

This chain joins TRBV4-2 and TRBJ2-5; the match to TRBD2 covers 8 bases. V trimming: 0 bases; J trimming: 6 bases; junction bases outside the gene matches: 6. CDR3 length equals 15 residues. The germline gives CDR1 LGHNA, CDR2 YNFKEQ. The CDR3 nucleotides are TGTGCCAGCAGCCAAGATCAGACGGGGGGGAAGACCCAGTACTTC. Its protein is CASSQDQTGGKTQYF.

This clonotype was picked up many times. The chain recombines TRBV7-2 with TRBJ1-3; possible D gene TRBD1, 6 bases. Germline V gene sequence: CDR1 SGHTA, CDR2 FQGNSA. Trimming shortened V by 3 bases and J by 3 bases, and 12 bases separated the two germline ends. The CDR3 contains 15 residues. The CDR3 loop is CASSLRQEIGNTIYF. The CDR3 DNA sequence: TGTGCCAGCAGCTTGAGACAGGAGATTGGAAACACCATATATTTT.

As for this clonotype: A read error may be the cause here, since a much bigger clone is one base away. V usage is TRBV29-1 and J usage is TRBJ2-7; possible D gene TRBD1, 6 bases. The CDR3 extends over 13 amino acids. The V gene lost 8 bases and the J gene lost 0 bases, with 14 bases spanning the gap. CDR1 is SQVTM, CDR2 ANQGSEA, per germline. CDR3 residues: CSSTGQGSYEQYF. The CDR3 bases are TGCAGCTCTACAGGGCAAGGCTCCTACGAGCAGTACTTC.

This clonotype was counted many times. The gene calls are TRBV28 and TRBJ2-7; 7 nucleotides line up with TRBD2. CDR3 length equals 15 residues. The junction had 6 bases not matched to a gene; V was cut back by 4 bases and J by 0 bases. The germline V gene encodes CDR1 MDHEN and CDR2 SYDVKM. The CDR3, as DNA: TGTGCCAGCAGTTCACCGCGGGGGAGCTCCTACGAGCAGTACTTC. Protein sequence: CASSSPRGSSYEQYF.

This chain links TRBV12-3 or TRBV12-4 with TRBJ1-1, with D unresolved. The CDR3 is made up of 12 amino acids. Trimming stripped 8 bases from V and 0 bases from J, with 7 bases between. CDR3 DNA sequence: TGTGCCAGCGGGCCCATGAACACTGAAGCTTTCTTT. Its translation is CASGPMNTEAFF.

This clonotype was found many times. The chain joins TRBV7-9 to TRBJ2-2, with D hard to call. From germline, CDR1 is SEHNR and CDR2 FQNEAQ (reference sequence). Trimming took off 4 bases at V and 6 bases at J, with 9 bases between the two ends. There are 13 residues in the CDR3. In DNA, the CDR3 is TGTGCCAGCAGCTCCGGTCTGTCCGGGGAGCTGTTTTTT. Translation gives CASSSGLSGELFF.

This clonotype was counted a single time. The CDR3 DNA reads TGTGCCAGCAGTGTGGGGAGGGGGCTAAACACTGAAGCTTTCTTT. Translating gives CASSVGRGLNTEAFF. V gene TRBV25-1 combines with J gene TRBJ1-1; 7 bases are a match to TRBD1. The V and J ends lost 4 bases and 2 bases, in that order; junction bases with no gene match: 7. Per the germline V gene, CDR1 is MGHDK and CDR2 is SYGVNS. The CDR3 has 15 residues.

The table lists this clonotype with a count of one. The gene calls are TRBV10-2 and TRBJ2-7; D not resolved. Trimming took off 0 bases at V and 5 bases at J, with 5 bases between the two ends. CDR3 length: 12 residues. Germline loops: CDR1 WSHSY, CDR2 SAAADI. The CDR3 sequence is CASSESINEQYF. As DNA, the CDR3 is TGCGCCAGCAGTGAGTCGATCAACGAGCAGTACTTC.

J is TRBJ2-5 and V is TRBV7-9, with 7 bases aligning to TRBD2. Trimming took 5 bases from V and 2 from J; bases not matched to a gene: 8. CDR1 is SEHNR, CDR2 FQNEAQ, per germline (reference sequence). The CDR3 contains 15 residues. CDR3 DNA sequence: TGTGCCAGCAGCCAAGAGCGGGGACCGCAAGAGACCCAGTACTTC. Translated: CASSQERGPQETQYF.

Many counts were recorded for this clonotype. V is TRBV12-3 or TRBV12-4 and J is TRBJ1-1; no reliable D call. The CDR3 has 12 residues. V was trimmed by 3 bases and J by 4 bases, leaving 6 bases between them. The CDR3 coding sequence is TGTGCCAGCAGTTTGGGTTCCACTGAAGCTTTCTTT. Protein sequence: CASSLGSTEAFF.

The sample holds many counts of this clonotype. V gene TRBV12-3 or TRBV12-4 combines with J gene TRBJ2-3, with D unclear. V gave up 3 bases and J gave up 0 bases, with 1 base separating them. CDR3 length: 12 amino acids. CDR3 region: CASSFSTDTQYF. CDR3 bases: TGTGCCAGCAGTTTTAGCACAGATACGCAGTATTTT.

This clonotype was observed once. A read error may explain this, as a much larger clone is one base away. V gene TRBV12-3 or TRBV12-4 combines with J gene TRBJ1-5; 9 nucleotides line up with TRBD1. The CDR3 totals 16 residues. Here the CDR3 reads CASSLAWTGENQLQHF. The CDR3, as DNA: TGTGCCAGCAGTTTAGCGTGGACAGGGGAAAATCAGCTCCAGCATTTT.

The CDR3 loop reads CASSSDRGLGNEQFF. The CDR3 DNA follows: TGTGCCAGCAGCTCGGACAGGGGCCTGGGGAATGAGCAGTTCTTC. The chain joins TRBV11-2 to TRBJ2-1; TRBD1 aligns across 9 bases. Germline lookup yields CDR1 SGHAT and CDR2 FQNNGV. The CDR3 sequence is 15 residues long. The J segment lost 7 bases and the V segment lost 4 bases, leaving 8 bases of the junction unmatched.

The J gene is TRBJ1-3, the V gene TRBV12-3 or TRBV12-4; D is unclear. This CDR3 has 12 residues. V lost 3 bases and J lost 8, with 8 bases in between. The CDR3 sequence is CASSFEADTIYF. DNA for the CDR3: TGTGCCAGCAGTTTCGAAGCTGACACCATATATTTT.

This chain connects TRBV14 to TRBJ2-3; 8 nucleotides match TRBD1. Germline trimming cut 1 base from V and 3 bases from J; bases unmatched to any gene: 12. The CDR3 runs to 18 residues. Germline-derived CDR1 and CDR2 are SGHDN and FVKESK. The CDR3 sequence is CASSQGPPGQVSTDTQYF. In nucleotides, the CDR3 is TGTGCCAGCAGCCAAGGGCCGCCGGGACAGGTGTCGACAGATACGCAGTATTTT.

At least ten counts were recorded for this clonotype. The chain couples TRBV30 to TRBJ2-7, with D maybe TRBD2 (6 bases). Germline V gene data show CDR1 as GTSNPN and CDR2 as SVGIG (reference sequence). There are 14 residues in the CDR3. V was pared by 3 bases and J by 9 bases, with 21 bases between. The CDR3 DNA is TGTGCCTGGAGCGCCGTCGACAGCTTCGGGGGGCAGTACTTC. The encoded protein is CAWSAVDSFGGQYF.

This chain's CDR3 is CASSFGAGGLGEQFF. The CDR3 DNA follows: TGTGCCAGCAGCTTTGGGGCGGGGGGGCTAGGAGAGCAGTTCTTC. The chain combines TRBV5-4 with TRBJ2-1; TRBD2 aligns across 9 bases. CDR1 is SGHNT, CDR2 YYREEE, per germline (reference sequence). The junction had 10 bases not matched to a gene; V was cut back by 2 bases and J by 10 bases. The CDR3 totals 15 residues.

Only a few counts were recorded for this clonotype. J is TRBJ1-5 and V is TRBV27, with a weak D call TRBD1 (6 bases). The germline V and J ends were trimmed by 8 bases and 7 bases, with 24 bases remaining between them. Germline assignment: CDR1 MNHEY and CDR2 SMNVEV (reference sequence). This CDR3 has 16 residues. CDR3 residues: CASCTWDKSSRQPQHF. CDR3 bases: TGTGCCAGCTGTACATGGGACAAAAGTTCCCGCCAGCCCCAGCATTTT.